This entry lists 22 T cell receptor beta chains sequenced from one sample in a study of cytomegalovirus exposure and HLA in healthy donors. Both 60 Vbeta primers and 13 Jbeta primers went into the PCR. Produced via immunoSEQ multiplex PCR; TCRdb's table is partial and in-frame only. The sample records approximately 140,000 clones, around 79% being singletons. The sample taken for sequencing was PBMCs. The receptors originated from a man between 18 and 35 years old in good health and CMV-seronegative.

J is TRBJ2-1 and V is TRBV19; possible D gene TRBD2, 5 bases. The ends were cut back, 5 bases at V and 9 bases at J, with 11 bases in the middle. Germline assignment: CDR1 LNHDA and CDR2 SQIVND (reference sequence). The CDR3 sequence is 12 residues long. CDR3 nucleotide sequence: TGTGCCAGTAGTCCCCTGGGGAGTGAGCAGTTCTTC. Translated, it gives CASSPLGSEQFF.

This chain links TRBV12-5 with TRBJ1-4; 7 bases match TRBD1. The ends lost 6 bases at V and 8 bases at J; junction bases unmatched: 9. The CDR3 spans 14 residues. Germline V gene sequence: CDR1 LGHNT, CDR2 FRNRAP. The CDR3 protein is CASGLTGRGEKLFF. CDR3 in DNA: TGTGCTAGTGGGCTGACAGGGCGCGGGGAAAAACTGTTTTTT.

The chain joins TRBV27 to TRBJ2-1; 9 bases map to TRBD1. This CDR3 is 14 amino acids long. Germline CDR1 is MNHEY and CDR2 is SMNVEV (reference sequence). CDR3 coding DNA: TGTGTCACGGGCCGGGACAGGGCCTACAATGAGCAGTTCTTC. It codes for CVTGRDRAYNEQFF.

The genes are TRBV19 and TRBJ1-6; D gene unclear. Trimming stripped 5 bases from V and 10 bases from J, with 15 bases between. Germline V gives CDR1 LNHDA, CDR2 SQIVND (reference sequence). The CDR3 has 14 amino acids. The chain's CDR3 is CASSFPIGGSPLHF. CDR3 nucleotide sequence: TGTGCCAGTAGTTTCCCCATCGGAGGGTCACCCCTCCACTTT.

This clone was seen only once. The chain uses TRBV7-6 and TRBJ2-5; 9 bases agree with TRBD1. This CDR3 comprises 15 residues. The V gene end was trimmed by 5 bases and the J gene end by 2 bases; junction bases not matched to a gene: 6. Germline lookup yields CDR1 SGHVS and CDR2 FNYEAQ. The chain's CDR3 is CASSEAGTGQETQYF. In DNA, the CDR3 is TGTGCCAGCAGCGAAGCCGGGACAGGGCAAGAGACCCAGTACTTC.

The V gene is TRBV4-3, the J gene TRBJ1-2; 11 positions match TRBD1. Germline lookup yields CDR1 LGHNA and CDR2 YSLEER. The CDR3 contains 15 residues. V was clipped by 3 bases and J by 8 bases; unmatched bases: 8. The DNA for the CDR3 is TGCGCCAGCAGCCACCCCGGACAGGGGGCCTGGGGCTACACCTTC. Protein product: CASSHPGQGAWGYTF.

The chain carries TRBV5-3 and TRBJ1-1; tentative D call: TRBD1 (6 bases). TRBV5-3 is classed as an ORF, of uncertain function. This CDR3 comprises 11 residues. Trimming pared 1 base from V and 10 bases from J, leaving 8 bases between. In nucleotides, the CDR3 is TGTGCCAGAAGCTTGAGGGGGGGAGCTTTCTTT. This encodes CARSLRGGAFF.

V and J are TRBV6-4 and TRBJ1-1, with D uncertain. V lost 2 bases, J lost 3 bases, and 16 bases lay in between. The CDR3 contains 16 residues. Germline V gives CDR1 MRHNA, CDR2 SNTAGT. CDR3 sequence (DNA): TGTGCCAGCAGTGACCCTTACCGGGGAGCGGACACTGAAGCTTTCTTT. Translated: CASSDPYRGADTEAFF.

Only a few counts were recorded for this clone. This rearrangement joins TRBV2 to TRBJ1-1; D gene ambiguous. V was pared by 10 bases and J by 5 bases, with 17 bases between. Germline V gene sequence: CDR1 SNHLY, CDR2 FYNNEI. This CDR3 contains 13 residues. The chain's CDR3 is CAIRVLRGTEAFF. As DNA, the CDR3 is TGTGCCATCCGGGTATTGAGAGGGACTGAAGCTTTCTTT.

The chain links TRBV7-2 to TRBJ2-7; 7 positions agree with TRBD1. This CDR3 region has 14 residues. Germline lookup yields CDR1 SGHTA and CDR2 FQGNSA. Trimming removed 5 bases from V and 2 bases from J; junction bases left unmatched: 6. The CDR3 protein is CASSPDRVTYEQYF. In DNA form, the CDR3 reads TGTGCCAGCAGCCCCGACAGGGTCACCTACGAGCAGTACTTC.

The rearrangement uses TRBV27 and TRBJ1-2; 11 bases line up with TRBD1. The CDR3 extends over 15 amino acids. Germline assignment: CDR1 MNHEY and CDR2 SMNVEV (reference sequence). With 5 bases clipped from V and 4 bases from J, the junction kept 6 bases outside the gene matches. CDR3 residues: CASSSRTGGVYGYTF. The CDR3 DNA reads TGTGCCAGCAGTAGCCGGACAGGGGGCGTCTATGGCTACACCTTC.

This clone has more than one count but fewer than ten. This chain uses TRBV2 with TRBJ2-7, with a possible D match to TRBD2 (6 bases). The V gene's germline CDR1 is SNHLY and CDR2 FYNNEI. V was cut by 8 bases and J by 4 bases, with 12 bases left in between. CDR3 size: 12 residues. The CDR3 here is CASRDSVYEQYF. In nucleotides, the CDR3 is TGTGCCAGCCGGGACTCTGTTTACGAGCAGTACTTC.

V is TRBV25-1 and J is TRBJ1-2; maybe TRBD1 (5 bases). CDR1 and CDR2 from the germline V gene are MGHDK and SYGVNS. This CDR3 comprises 15 residues. V lost 3 bases to trimming and J lost 4 bases, with 15 bases between them. The CDR3 DNA reads as TGTGCCAGCAGTGAGGGGGGGATTGGGGGCTATGGCTACACCTTC. It encodes CASSEGGIGGYGYTF.

The rearrangement links TRBV5-1 to TRBJ2-7, with a tentative D call TRBD1 (5 bases). CDR1 SGHRS and CDR2 YFSETQ come from the germline V gene. The ends were cut back, 2 bases at V and 4 bases at J, with 22 bases in the middle. The CDR3 spans 17 residues. CDR3 residues: CASSFTPDRGLPYEQYF. Written as DNA, the CDR3 is TGCGCCAGCAGCTTTACTCCTGATAGGGGTCTGCCTTACGAGCAGTACTTC.

The CDR3 DNA reads TGTGCCAGCAGCTTAGGGGGGGGGTCCGGAAACACCATATATTTT. As protein: CASSLGGGSGNTIYF. The rearrangement links TRBV7-9 to TRBJ1-3, with D possibly being TRBD1 (5 bases). This CDR3 contains 15 residues. In germline, CDR1 is SEHNR, CDR2 FQNEAQ (reference sequence). V was cut by 1 base and J by 4 bases, with 11 bases left in between.

The chain recombines TRBV4-3 with TRBJ2-1, with a weak D call TRBD1 (5 bases). Trimming removed 1 base at V and 4 bases at J, with 8 bases between. Per germline, CDR1 LGHNA and CDR2 YSLEER. The CDR3 loop spans 14 amino acids. The CDR3 nucleotides read TGCGCCAGCAGCCAAGGGGGCAATTACAATGAGCAGTTCTTC. Translating it yields CASSQGGNYNEQFF.

V gene TRBV15 combines with J gene TRBJ2-1; 9 bases match TRBD1. This CDR3 comprises 18 residues. Germline V gene lookup returns CDR1 LNHNV and CDR2 YYDKDF (reference sequence). V lost 1 base to trimming and J lost 3 bases; unmatched junction nucleotides: 10. In nucleotides, the CDR3 is TGTGCCACCAGCAGAGTAAGAAGACAGGGGGACTTCTACAATGAGCAGTTCTTC. It encodes CATSRVRRQGDFYNEQFF.

V usage is TRBV11-2 and J usage is TRBJ2-5; TRBD1 matches 7 bases. V was pared by 4 bases and J by 4 bases, with 9 bases of the junction left unmatched. The CDR3 runs to 15 residues. The germline gives CDR1 SGHAT, CDR2 FQNNGV. In nucleotides, the CDR3 is TGTGCCAGCAGCTCGTTAAGGGGGCGAGTAGAGACCCAGTACTTC. Its translation: CASSSLRGRVETQYF.

V gene TRBV4-2 combines with J gene TRBJ1-1; 7 bases fit TRBD1. There are 15 residues in the CDR3. V gave up 5 bases and J gave up 1 base; unmatched junction bases: 7. Per the germline V gene, CDR1 is LGHNA and CDR2 is YNFKEQ. The CDR3 DNA is TGTGCCAGCAGCAGAGGACAGGAGGCGAACACTGAAGCTTTCTTT. As protein: CASSRGQEANTEAFF.

The rearrangement uses TRBV5-6 and TRBJ1-6, with a possible D match to TRBD1 (5 bases). Per germline, CDR1 SGHDT and CDR2 YYEEEE. This CDR3 is built from 15 residues. Trimming stripped 0 bases from V and 9 bases from J, with 13 bases between. This chain's CDR3 is CASSLVRAGPSPLHF. The CDR3 DNA sequence: TGTGCCAGCAGCTTGGTTCGGGCAGGGCCTTCACCCCTCCACTTT.

The V gene is TRBV6-5, the J gene TRBJ1-2, with D possibly matching TRBD1 (6 bases). Deletions cut 7 bases from V and 5 bases from J, with 17 bases between. The CDR3 contains 14 residues. Germline V gene data show CDR1 as MNHEY and CDR2 as SVGAGI. The CDR3 DNA reads as TGTGCCAGCACTCCTGGGGGCTCATTATATGGCTACACCTTC. It translates to CASTPGGSLYGYTF.

As concerns this clone: Sequence at one end of the junction differs from germline and may be a read error. The CDR3 protein is CASSEYLQGQGRVF. The CDR3 region has the DNA TGTGCCAGCAGTGAATATTTGCAGGGACAGGGAAGGGTTTTT. The rearrangement joins TRBV25-1 to TRBJ2-3; 9 bases map to TRBD1. CDR3 length: 14 residues. The germline V gene encodes CDR1 MGHDK and CDR2 SYGVNS.